This is a list of T cell receptor beta chains from one sample in a study of blood T cell repertoires in COVID-19. TCRdb keeps only in-frame clones here, not all; method: immunoSEQ multiplex PCR. The sample holds some 240,000 clones, 90% seen once. The sample taken for sequencing was peripheral blood. The receptors shown here come from a woman in her sixties or seventies with COVID-19, enrolled during active disease. Each CDR3 is given with its conserved first and last residue. The order of the fields is V gene, J gene, clone size, CDR3 protein. Size is omitted from some rows. Given values are once, few, many or a class for expanded clones.

TRBV2	TRBJ2-7	.	CASSLAYEQYF
TRBV19	TRBJ2-7	few	CASRENRGQGSSYEQYF
TRBV2	TRBJ2-2	.	CASTAGGGTGELFF
TRBV19	TRBJ2-1	.	CASSSPGLVLGNEQFF
TRBV12-5	TRBJ2-1	once	CASGPLSGPGAYNEQFF
TRBV5-1	TRBJ1-6	.	CASSLARQGAGSPLHF
TRBV19	TRBJ1-4	.	CASTPTYRGVNEKLFF
TRBV15	TRBJ1-2	.	CATSREHREGYTF
TRBV10-3	TRBJ2-1	.	CAIMGTGVEQFF
TRBV5-1	TRBJ2-1	.	CASSLPRAAEQFF
TRBV5-4	TRBJ1-6	.	CASSLDRGRRNSPLHF
TRBV3-1/TRBV3-2	TRBJ2-7	.	CASSHTLFRGTPSYEQYF
TRBV16	TRBJ1-3	.	CASSLGPDRGLGNTIYF
TRBV9	TRBJ2-1	.	CASSVGQGANEQFF
TRBV18	TRBJ1-5	.	CASSPGQLNQPQHF
TRBV6-5	TRBJ1-2	many	CASSYFGQANYGYTF
TRBV30	TRBJ2-3	once	CAWSEGLGTDTQYF
TRBV5-1	TRBJ2-3	.	CASSLLGGQDTQYF
TRBV16	TRBJ2-1	.	CASSQSSGLVNEQFF
TRBV30	TRBJ2-1	.	CAWRAAGSNYNEQFF
TRBV7-9	TRBJ1-1	.	CASSLETTFTEAFF
TRBV27	TRBJ2-3	.	CASSLFFTDTQYF
TRBV10-3	TRBJ2-3	.	CAISANTDTQYF
TRBV29-1	TRBJ2-4	.	CSAAGQGEIIQYF
TRBV5-1	TRBJ2-7	.	CASSSLLSYEQYF
TRBV7-2	TRBJ2-1	.	CASSPGLAVREQFF
TRBV7-6	TRBJ1-1	once	CASSLVGGETEAFF
TRBV19	TRBJ2-1	.	CASSPAGFIEQFF
TRBV7-2	TRBJ1-5	.	CASSSPDRDSNQPQHF
TRBV30	TRBJ2-5	.	CAWSRQAQETQYF
TRBV18	TRBJ1-4	.	CASSPLGQQNEKLFF
TRBV5-1	TRBJ2-1	.	CASSTGLASYNEQFF
TRBV7-9	TRBJ2-7	.	CASSLSAQSYEQYF
TRBV7-9	TRBJ1-1	.	CASSWTGGNTEAFF
TRBV27	TRBJ1-1	once	CASSFRELGTEAFF
TRBV3-1/TRBV3-2	TRBJ2-1	.	CASRRLAGDYNEQFF
TRBV19	TRBJ2-1	.	CASRLSNAYNEQFF
TRBV7-2	TRBJ2-1	few	CASSLTGISGGEQFF
TRBV11-2	TRBJ2-3	.	CASSSFNLGQNTDTQYF
TRBV14	TRBJ2-1	.	CASSHWTSGSNEQFF
TRBV3-1/TRBV3-2	TRBJ2-7	.	CASSQGQVYEQYF
TRBV5-1	TRBJ2-7	.	CASSWTGGGYEQYF
TRBV5-6	TRBJ2-1	.	CASSLVRRSSYNEQFF
TRBV5-4	TRBJ1-3	.	CASSLSQGLGNTIYF